The rows below give T cell receptor beta chains drawn from one sample of a study of blood T cell repertoires in COVID-19. TCRdb keeps only in-frame clones here, not all; method: immunoSEQ multiplex PCR. The table records over 55,000 clones, around 76% of them present only once. The specimen sequenced was peripheral blood. The source is a woman over 75 with acute or convalescent COVID-19. CDR3s include the opening cysteine and the closing phenylalanine or tryptophan. The order of the fields is D gene, J gene, clone size, V gene, CDR3 DNA, CDR3 protein. The D gene is left open where the match is weak. The listing skips clone size in some rows; elsewhere it reads once, few, many or a size class.

D gene: TRBD1; J gene: TRBJ2-1; clone size: .; V gene: TRBV2; CDR3 DNA: TGTGCCAGCACCCGGGACAGGGGGGCGAATGAGCAGTTCTTC; CDR3 protein: CASTRDRGANEQFF
D gene: .; J gene: TRBJ2-4; clone size: .; V gene: TRBV28; CDR3 DNA: TGTGCCAGCAGCTCTCAGGCGACCCACAGAAACATTCAGTACTTC; CDR3 protein: CASSSQATHRNIQYF
D gene: TRBD1; J gene: TRBJ1-6; clone size: once; V gene: TRBV3-1/TRBV3-2; CDR3 DNA: TGTGCCAGCGCTCCGGGACAGAGGAATTCACCCCTCCACTTT; CDR3 protein: CASAPGQRNSPLHF
D gene: TRBD2; J gene: TRBJ2-5; clone size: .; V gene: TRBV27; CDR3 DNA: TGTGCCAGCAGTTTAACCGGGAGGCAAGAGACCCAGTACTTC; CDR3 protein: CASSLTGRQETQYF
D gene: TRBD2; J gene: TRBJ2-1; clone size: few; V gene: TRBV6-2/TRBV6-3; CDR3 DNA: TGTGCCAGCAGTTGGAACAGGGGGAGGTCTAGCGGGAGGGGAGAGCAGTTCTTC; CDR3 protein: CASSWNRGRSSGRGEQFF
D gene: .; J gene: TRBJ2-2; clone size: once; V gene: TRBV5-1; CDR3 DNA: TGCGCCAGCAGCCCGGGGACACCAGTTACCGGGGAGCTGTTTTTT; CDR3 protein: CASSPGTPVTGELFF
D gene: .; J gene: TRBJ2-1; clone size: .; V gene: TRBV4-2; CDR3 DNA: TGTGCCAGCAGCCAAGTGCGGCAGAGCAATGAGCAGTTCTTC; CDR3 protein: CASSQVRQSNEQFF
D gene: .; J gene: TRBJ1-2; clone size: .; V gene: TRBV27; CDR3 DNA: TGTGCCAGCAGTTACCGTGGGGGGAACGGCTACACCTTC; CDR3 protein: CASSYRGGNGYTF
D gene: .; J gene: TRBJ1-4; clone size: .; V gene: TRBV7-9; CDR3 DNA: TGTGCCAGCAGCTTAGCGGGGACGGAAAGGGGGTTACTGTTTTTT; CDR3 protein: CASSLAGTERGLLFF
D gene: .; J gene: TRBJ2-1; clone size: .; V gene: TRBV6-5; CDR3 DNA: TGTGCCAGCAGTTACCGGAACCCCCTAGGCAATGAGCAGTTCTTC; CDR3 protein: CASSYRNPLGNEQFF
D gene: TRBD2; J gene: TRBJ2-1; clone size: .; V gene: TRBV5-1; CDR3 DNA: TGCGCCAGCAGCTTGGGTGGCGGGAGTAGTAATGAGCAGTTCTTC; CDR3 protein: CASSLGGGSSNEQFF
D gene: .; J gene: TRBJ2-5; clone size: .; V gene: TRBV2; CDR3 DNA: TGTGCCAGCGGGTTCCTAGGCCGGCTGGAGACCCAGTACTTC; CDR3 protein: CASGFLGRLETQYF
D gene: .; J gene: TRBJ1-1; clone size: .; V gene: TRBV19; CDR3 DNA: TGTGCCAGTAGCCTAGGGGCTGGGGTCGACACTGAAGCTTTCTTT; CDR3 protein: CASSLGAGVDTEAFF
D gene: TRBD2; J gene: TRBJ2-3; clone size: .; V gene: TRBV5-1; CDR3 DNA: TGCGCCAGCAGCTCCGAGAAGACTAGCGGGAGGGCCTCAGATACGCAGTATTTT; CDR3 protein: CASSSEKTSGRASDTQYF
D gene: .; J gene: TRBJ2-4; clone size: .; V gene: TRBV19; CDR3 DNA: TGTGCCAGTAGTATTGCAGGGATGCAATTCTTAGCCAAAAACATTCAGTACTTC; CDR3 protein: CASSIAGMQFLAKNIQYF
D gene: .; J gene: TRBJ1-5; clone size: .; V gene: TRBV7-2; CDR3 DNA: TGTGCCAGCACCTCAGTGGGGAGAAATCAGCCCCAGCATTTT; CDR3 protein: CASTSVGRNQPQHF
D gene: TRBD2; J gene: TRBJ2-3; clone size: .; V gene: TRBV7-9; CDR3 DNA: TGTGCCAGCAGCTTTCTGGGACTACCAGATACGCAGTATTTT; CDR3 protein: CASSFLGLPDTQYF
D gene: .; J gene: TRBJ2-3; clone size: few; V gene: TRBV29-1; CDR3 DNA: TGCAGCGTTGAATTGGGAGCGGGAGATACGCAGTATTTT; CDR3 protein: CSVELGAGDTQYF
D gene: TRBD1; J gene: TRBJ1-5; clone size: .; V gene: TRBV7-2; CDR3 DNA: TGTGCCAGCAGCTTACGGACAGGGCCCAATCAGCCCCAGCATTTT; CDR3 protein: CASSLRTGPNQPQHF
D gene: TRBD2; J gene: TRBJ2-1; clone size: .; V gene: TRBV2; CDR3 DNA: TGTGCCAGCAGCGGCCGACTAGCAACCAATGAGCAGTTCTTC; CDR3 protein: CASSGRLATNEQFF
D gene: .; J gene: TRBJ1-2; clone size: once; V gene: TRBV5-4; CDR3 DNA: TGTGCCAGCAGCGCGATCCGGTCGGGACAAACTAACTATGGCTACACCTTC; CDR3 protein: CASSAIRSGQTNYGYTF
D gene: .; J gene: TRBJ2-2; clone size: .; V gene: TRBV19; CDR3 DNA: TGTGCCAGTAGTAGAGTCCTCACCACCGGGGAGCTGTTTTTT; CDR3 protein: CASSRVLTTGELFF
D gene: .; J gene: TRBJ2-1; clone size: .; V gene: TRBV11-2; CDR3 DNA: TGTGCCAGCAGCACCCGCGGCCTTACCTACAATGAGCAGTTCTTC; CDR3 protein: CASSTRGLTYNEQFF
D gene: TRBD2; J gene: TRBJ2-7; clone size: .; V gene: TRBV6-5; CDR3 DNA: TGTGCCAGCATTACAGCGGGAGGGAGGAACGAGCAGTACTTC; CDR3 protein: CASITAGGRNEQYF
D gene: .; J gene: TRBJ1-1; clone size: .; V gene: TRBV28; CDR3 DNA: TGTGCCAGCAGTTTCGCAGGGGCGCAGGCGGCTTTCTTT; CDR3 protein: CASSFAGAQAAFF
D gene: .; J gene: TRBJ2-1; clone size: few; V gene: TRBV29-1; CDR3 DNA: TGCAGCGCCCACCCTTCGAGCTCCTACAATGAGCAGTTCTTC; CDR3 protein: CSAHPSSSYNEQFF
D gene: TRBD2; J gene: TRBJ2-7; clone size: .; V gene: TRBV12-3/TRBV12-4; CDR3 DNA: TGTGCCAGCAGGCGGGGGGGGTACGAGCAGTACTTC; CDR3 protein: CASRRGGYEQYF
D gene: .; J gene: TRBJ1-2; clone size: .; V gene: TRBV4-3; CDR3 DNA: TGCGCCAGCAGCCAAGATACTGAGGGCACCTATGGCTACACCTTC; CDR3 protein: CASSQDTEGTYGYTF
D gene: TRBD2; J gene: TRBJ2-7; clone size: few; V gene: TRBV6-5; CDR3 DNA: TGTGCCAGCAGGATGGGGGGGAAACCCTACGAGCAGTACTTC; CDR3 protein: CASRMGGKPYEQYF
D gene: .; J gene: TRBJ2-3; clone size: .; V gene: TRBV5-1; CDR3 DNA: TGCGCCAGCAGCTTGGAGCGGTCCACAGATACGCAGTATTTT; CDR3 protein: CASSLERSTDTQYF
D gene: TRBD2; J gene: TRBJ2-5; clone size: once; V gene: TRBV29-1; CDR3 DNA: TGCAGCGCAAACGCCGGGACTAGGGGGGAGACCCAGTACTTC; CDR3 protein: CSANAGTRGETQYF
D gene: TRBD2; J gene: TRBJ2-1; clone size: .; V gene: TRBV5-4; CDR3 DNA: TGTGCCAGCAGCTCTGGACTAGCGGGAAAGGATGAGCAGTTCTTC; CDR3 protein: CASSSGLAGKDEQFF
D gene: TRBD2; J gene: TRBJ2-2; clone size: .; V gene: TRBV2; CDR3 DNA: TGTGCCAGCAGTGGCGCGGGAGCGTTCACCGGGGAGCTGTTTTTT; CDR3 protein: CASSGAGAFTGELFF
D gene: TRBD1; J gene: TRBJ1-2; clone size: .; V gene: TRBV5-4; CDR3 DNA: TGTGCCAGCAGCATGCGGACAGGGCGGGGCTATGGCTACACCTTC; CDR3 protein: CASSMRTGRGYGYTF
D gene: TRBD1; J gene: TRBJ2-3; clone size: .; V gene: TRBV4-1; CDR3 DNA: TGCGCCAGCAGCCAAGAGAAAACACAGGGGGCCACAGATACGCAGTATTTT; CDR3 protein: CASSQEKTQGATDTQYF
D gene: .; J gene: TRBJ1-5; clone size: .; V gene: TRBV19; CDR3 DNA: TGTGCCAGCCAGGGGCAGGGCAATCAGCCCCAGCATTTT; CDR3 protein: CASQGQGNQPQHF
D gene: .; J gene: TRBJ1-2; clone size: .; V gene: TRBV7-8; CDR3 DNA: TGTGCCAGCAGCCTCGGGCAGGGTATTTACGGCTACACCTTC; CDR3 protein: CASSLGQGIYGYTF
D gene: .; J gene: TRBJ1-5; clone size: .; V gene: TRBV11-2; CDR3 DNA: TGTGCCAGCAGCCTAGGGGTTGGGACTTTGCAGCCCCAGCATTTT; CDR3 protein: CASSLGVGTLQPQHF
D gene: .; J gene: TRBJ2-5; clone size: .; V gene: TRBV29-1; CDR3 DNA: TGCAGCGTTGATGGGGGCTGGGAGACCCAGTACTTC; CDR3 protein: CSVDGGWETQYF
D gene: TRBD2; J gene: TRBJ2-4; clone size: .; V gene: TRBV7-2; CDR3 DNA: TGTGCCAGCAGCCCGGGGCGGGGGGGCGGAAACATTCAGTACTTC; CDR3 protein: CASSPGRGGGNIQYF
D gene: .; J gene: TRBJ2-1; clone size: .; V gene: TRBV7-8; CDR3 DNA: TGTGCCAGCAGGCCTACTAGCTCCTACAATGAGCAGTTCTTC; CDR3 protein: CASRPTSSYNEQFF